This T cell receptor (beta chain) was documented in a study of T cell responses to AZD1222 COVID-19 vaccine. The V gene lost 6 bases and the J gene lost 1 base, with 9 bases spanning the gap. CDR1 is WSHSY, CDR2 SAAADI, per germline. The CDR3 contains 13 residues. Repertoires were generated with immunoSEQ multiplex PCR, while TCRdb's copy carries only in-frame clones and drops some. Of about 120,000 clones detected, 80% to 90% appear once; the ten largest clones hold approximately 9.6%. The sample was peripheral blood, taken on day 0 of AZD1222 vaccination. The sequence derives from an adult in good health. The chain employs TRBV10-2 and TRBJ1-1; D uncertain. The CDR3 sequence is CASRERTNTEAFF. The CDR3 DNA is TGCGCCAGCAGGGAACGGACGAACACTGAAGCTTTCTTT.